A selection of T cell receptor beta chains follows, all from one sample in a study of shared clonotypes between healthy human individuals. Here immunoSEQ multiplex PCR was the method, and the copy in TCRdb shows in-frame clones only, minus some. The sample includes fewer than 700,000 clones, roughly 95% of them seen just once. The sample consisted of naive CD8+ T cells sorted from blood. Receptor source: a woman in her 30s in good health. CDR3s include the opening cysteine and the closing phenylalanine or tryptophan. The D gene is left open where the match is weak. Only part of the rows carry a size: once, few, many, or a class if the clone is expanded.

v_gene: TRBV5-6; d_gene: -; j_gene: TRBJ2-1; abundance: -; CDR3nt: TGTGCCAGCAGCTTGGAATTTAGCTACGCTGAGCAGTTCTTC; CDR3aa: CASSLEFSYAEQFF
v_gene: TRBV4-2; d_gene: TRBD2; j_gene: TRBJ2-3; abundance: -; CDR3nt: TGTGCCAGCAGCCATTACTGGACTAGCGGGGTGCCTAGCACAGATACGCAGTATTTT; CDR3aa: CASSHYWTSGVPSTDTQYF
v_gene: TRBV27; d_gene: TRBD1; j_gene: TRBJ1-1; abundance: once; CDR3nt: TGTGCCAGCGGGACAGGTTACACTGAAGCTTTCTTT; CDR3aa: CASGTGYTEAFF
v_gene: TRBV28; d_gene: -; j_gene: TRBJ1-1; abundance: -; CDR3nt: TGTGCCAGCAGCCCTAGACGGAACACTGAAGCTTTCTTT; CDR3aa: CASSPRRNTEAFF
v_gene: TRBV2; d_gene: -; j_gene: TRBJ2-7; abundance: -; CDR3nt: TGTGCCAGCACCGGGACCGACTACGAGCAGTACTTC; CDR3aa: CASTGTDYEQYF
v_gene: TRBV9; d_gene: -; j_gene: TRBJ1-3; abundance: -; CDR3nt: TGTGCCAGCAGCGCGGACACGAATGGAAACACCATATATTTT; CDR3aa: CASSADTNGNTIYF
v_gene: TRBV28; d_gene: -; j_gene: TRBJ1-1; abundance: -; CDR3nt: TGTGCCAGCAGTATAAGTCCCGGGACGAACACTGAAGCTTTCTTT; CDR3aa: CASSISPGTNTEAFF
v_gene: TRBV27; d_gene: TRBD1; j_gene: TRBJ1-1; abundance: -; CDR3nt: TGTGCCAGCAGTTACCGGGACAGGGGAATGAACACTGAAGCTTTCTTT; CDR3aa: CASSYRDRGMNTEAFF
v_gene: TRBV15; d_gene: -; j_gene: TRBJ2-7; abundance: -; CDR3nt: TGTGCCACCAGCAACACCAGGGGCTCCCACGAGCAGTACTTC; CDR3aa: CATSNTRGSHEQYF
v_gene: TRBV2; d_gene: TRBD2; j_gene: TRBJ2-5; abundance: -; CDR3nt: TGTGCCAGCCTAGCGGGAACTGAGACCCAGTACTTC; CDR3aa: CASLAGTETQYF
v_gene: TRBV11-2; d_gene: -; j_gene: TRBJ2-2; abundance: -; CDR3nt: TGTGCCAGCAGCCCCCCGGGGGCCGGGGAGCTGTTTTTT; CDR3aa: CASSPPGAGELFF
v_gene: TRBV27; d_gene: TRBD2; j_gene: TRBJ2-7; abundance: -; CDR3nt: TGTGCTGTGGGAGGGAAGGCCTACGAGCAGTACTTC; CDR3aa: CAVGGKAYEQYF
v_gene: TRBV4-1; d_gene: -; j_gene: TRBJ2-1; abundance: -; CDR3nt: TGCGCCAGCACCTCCAGCGGTGAGCAGTTCTTC; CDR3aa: CASTSSGEQFF
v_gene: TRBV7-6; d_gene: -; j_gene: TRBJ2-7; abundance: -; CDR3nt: TGTGCCAGCAGCTTAGGCCAGGGCCCCCCCTACGAGCAGTACTTC; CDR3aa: CASSLGQGPPYEQYF
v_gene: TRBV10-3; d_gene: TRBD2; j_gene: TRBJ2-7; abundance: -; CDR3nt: TGTGCCATCAGTGATCCAGCGGGAGTCTACGAGCAGTACTTC; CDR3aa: CAISDPAGVYEQYF
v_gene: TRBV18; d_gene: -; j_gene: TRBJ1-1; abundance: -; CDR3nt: TGTGCCAGCTCACCACCGGTAGGAAACACTGAAGCTTTCTTT; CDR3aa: CASSPPVGNTEAFF
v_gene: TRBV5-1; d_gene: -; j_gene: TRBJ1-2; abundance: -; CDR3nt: TGCGCCATCAAGGACTCGCCCCGGGACTATGGCTACACCTTC; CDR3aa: CAIKDSPRDYGYTF
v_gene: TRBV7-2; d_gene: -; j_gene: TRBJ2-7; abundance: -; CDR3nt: TGTGCCAGCAGCTCTAATAGGGACGGCGCCTACGAGCAGTACTTC; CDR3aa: CASSSNRDGAYEQYF
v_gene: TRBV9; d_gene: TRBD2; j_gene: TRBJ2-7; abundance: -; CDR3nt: TGTGCCAGCAGCCCGAGACTAGCGGGAGGGTGGTTAGTCGAGCAGTACTTC; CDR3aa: CASSPRLAGGWLVEQYF